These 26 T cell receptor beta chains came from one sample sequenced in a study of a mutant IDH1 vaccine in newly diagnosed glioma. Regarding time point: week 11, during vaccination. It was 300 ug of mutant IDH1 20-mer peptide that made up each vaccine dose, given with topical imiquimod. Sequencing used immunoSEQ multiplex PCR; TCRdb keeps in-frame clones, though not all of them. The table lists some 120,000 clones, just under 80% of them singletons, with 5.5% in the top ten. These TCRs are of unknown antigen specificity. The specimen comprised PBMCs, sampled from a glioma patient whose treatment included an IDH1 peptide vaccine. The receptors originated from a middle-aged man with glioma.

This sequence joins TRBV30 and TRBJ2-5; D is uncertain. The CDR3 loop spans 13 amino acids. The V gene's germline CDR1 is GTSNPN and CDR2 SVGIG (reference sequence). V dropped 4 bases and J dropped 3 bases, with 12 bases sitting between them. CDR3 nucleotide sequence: TGTGCCTGGATCCCCTCCGCAGAAGAGACCCAGTACTTC. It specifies CAWIPSAEETQYF.

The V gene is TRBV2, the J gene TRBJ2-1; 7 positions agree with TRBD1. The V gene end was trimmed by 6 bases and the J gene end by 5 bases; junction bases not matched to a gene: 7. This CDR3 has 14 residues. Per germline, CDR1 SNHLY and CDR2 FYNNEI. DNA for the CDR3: TGTGCCAGCAGCGCACAGGGGCCCCACAATGAGCAGTTCTTC. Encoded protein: CASSAQGPHNEQFF.

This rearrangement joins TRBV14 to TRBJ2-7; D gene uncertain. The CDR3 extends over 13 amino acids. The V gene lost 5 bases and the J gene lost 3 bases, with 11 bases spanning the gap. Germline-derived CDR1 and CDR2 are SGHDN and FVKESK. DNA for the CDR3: TGTGCCAGCAGCTACGACCCGGGCTACGAGCAGTACTTC. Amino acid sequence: CASSYDPGYEQYF.

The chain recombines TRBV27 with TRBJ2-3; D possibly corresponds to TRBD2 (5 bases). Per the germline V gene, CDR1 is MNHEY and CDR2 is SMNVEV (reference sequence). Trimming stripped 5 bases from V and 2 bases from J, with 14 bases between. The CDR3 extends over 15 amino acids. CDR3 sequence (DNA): TGTGCCAGCAGTCCTATAGCGCTCCACACAGATACGCAGTATTTT. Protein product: CASSPIALHTDTQYF.

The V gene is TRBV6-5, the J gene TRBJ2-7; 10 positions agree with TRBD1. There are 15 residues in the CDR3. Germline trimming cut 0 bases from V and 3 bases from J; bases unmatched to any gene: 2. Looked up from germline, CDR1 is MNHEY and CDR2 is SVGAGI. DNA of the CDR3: TGTGCCAGCAGTTACTCGAGGGACAGGGGCTACGAGCAGTACTTC. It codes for CASSYSRDRGYEQYF.

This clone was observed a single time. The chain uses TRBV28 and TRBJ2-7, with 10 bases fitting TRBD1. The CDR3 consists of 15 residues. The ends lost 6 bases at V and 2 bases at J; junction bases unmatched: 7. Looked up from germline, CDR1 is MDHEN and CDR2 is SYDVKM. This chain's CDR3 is CASSPQTGGAYEQYF. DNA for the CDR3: TGTGCCAGCAGCCCTCAGACAGGGGGCGCCTACGAGCAGTACTTC.

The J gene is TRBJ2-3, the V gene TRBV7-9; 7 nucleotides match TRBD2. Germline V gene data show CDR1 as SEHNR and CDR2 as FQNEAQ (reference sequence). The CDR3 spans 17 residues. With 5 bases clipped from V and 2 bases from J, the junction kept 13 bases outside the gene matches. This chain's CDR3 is CASSVPRAGTYTDTQYF. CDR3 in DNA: TGTGCCAGCAGCGTCCCGCGAGCGGGAACATACACAGATACGCAGTATTTT.

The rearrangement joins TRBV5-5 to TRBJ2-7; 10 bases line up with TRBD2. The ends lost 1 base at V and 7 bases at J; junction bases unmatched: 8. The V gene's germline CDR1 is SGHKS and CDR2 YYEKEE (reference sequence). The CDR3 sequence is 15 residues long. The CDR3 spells CASSLLASGRGEQYF. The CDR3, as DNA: TGTGCCAGCAGCTTGTTGGCTAGCGGGAGAGGTGAGCAGTACTTC.

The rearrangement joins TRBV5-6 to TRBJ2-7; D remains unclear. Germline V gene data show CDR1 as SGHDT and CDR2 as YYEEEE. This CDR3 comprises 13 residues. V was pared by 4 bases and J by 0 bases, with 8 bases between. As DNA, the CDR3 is TGTGCCAGCAGCCGGCTGAGCTCCTACGAGCAGTACTTC. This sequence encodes CASSRLSSYEQYF.

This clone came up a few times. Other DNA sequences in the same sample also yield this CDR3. For the CDR3, the DNA is TGTGCCAGCAGTGAAGCGAGGGGAAGGGGCCAGCCCCAGCATTTT. This gives the protein CASSEARGRGQPQHF. V is TRBV6-1 and J is TRBJ1-5, with D possibly being TRBD1 (5 bases). Trimming left V 0 bases short and J 7 bases short, with 13 bases between. This CDR3 comprises 15 residues. In germline, CDR1 is MNHNS, CDR2 SASEGT.

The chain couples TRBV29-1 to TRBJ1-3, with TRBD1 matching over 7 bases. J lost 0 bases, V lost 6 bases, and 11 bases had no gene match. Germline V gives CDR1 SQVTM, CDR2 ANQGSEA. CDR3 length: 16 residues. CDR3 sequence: CSVGKTGRGSGNTIYF. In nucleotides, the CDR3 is TGCAGCGTCGGTAAGACAGGGAGGGGCTCTGGAAACACCATATATTTT.

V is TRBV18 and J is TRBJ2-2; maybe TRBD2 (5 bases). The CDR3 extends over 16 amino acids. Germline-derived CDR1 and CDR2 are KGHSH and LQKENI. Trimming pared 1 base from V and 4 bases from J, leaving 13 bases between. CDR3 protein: CASSPRPGRITGELFF. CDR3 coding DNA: TGTGCCAGCTCACCACGGCCTGGGAGAATCACCGGGGAGCTGTTTTTT. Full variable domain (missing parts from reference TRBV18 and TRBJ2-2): NAGVMQNPRHLVRRRGQEARLRCSPMKGHSHVYWYRQLPEEGLKFMVYLQKENIIDESGMPKERFSAEFPKEGPSILRIQQVVRGDSAAYFCASSPRPGRITGELFFGEGSRLTVL.

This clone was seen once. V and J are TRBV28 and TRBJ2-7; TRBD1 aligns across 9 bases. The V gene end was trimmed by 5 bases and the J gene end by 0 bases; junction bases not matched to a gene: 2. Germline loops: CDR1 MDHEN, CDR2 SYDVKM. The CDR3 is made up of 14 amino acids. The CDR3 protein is CASSRDRVSYEQYF. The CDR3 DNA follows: TGTGCCAGCAGTCGGGACAGGGTCTCCTACGAGCAGTACTTC.

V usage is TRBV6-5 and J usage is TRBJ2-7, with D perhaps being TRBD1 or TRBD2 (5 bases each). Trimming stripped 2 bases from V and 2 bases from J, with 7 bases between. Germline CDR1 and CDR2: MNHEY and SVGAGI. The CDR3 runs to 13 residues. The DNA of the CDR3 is TGTGCCAGCAGTTACAGGGGACCCTACGAGCAGTACTTC. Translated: CASSYRGPYEQYF.

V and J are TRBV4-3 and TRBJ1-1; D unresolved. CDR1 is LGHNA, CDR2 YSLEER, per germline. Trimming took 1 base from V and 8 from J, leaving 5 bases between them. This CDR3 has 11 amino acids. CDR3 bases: TGCGCCAGCAGCCAAGTGGCAGAAGCTTTCTTT. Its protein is CASSQVAEAFF.

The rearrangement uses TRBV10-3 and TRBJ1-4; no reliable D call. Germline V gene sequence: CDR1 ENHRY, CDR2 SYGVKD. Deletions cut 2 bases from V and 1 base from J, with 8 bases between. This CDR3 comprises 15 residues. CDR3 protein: CAISEIRGTNEKLFF. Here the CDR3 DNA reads TGTGCCATCAGTGAGATCCGGGGAACTAATGAAAAACTGTTTTTT.

The CDR3 sequence: CAWRAMGGEQYF. The CDR3 DNA reads as TGTGCCTGGAGGGCAATGGGGGGCGAGCAGTACTTC. The chain has TRBV30 and TRBJ2-7; D may be TRBD2 (6 bases). This CDR3 is 12 amino acids long. Trimming left V 3 bases short and J 6 bases short, with 12 bases between. Germline CDR1 reads GTSNPN; CDR2 reads SVGIG (reference sequence).

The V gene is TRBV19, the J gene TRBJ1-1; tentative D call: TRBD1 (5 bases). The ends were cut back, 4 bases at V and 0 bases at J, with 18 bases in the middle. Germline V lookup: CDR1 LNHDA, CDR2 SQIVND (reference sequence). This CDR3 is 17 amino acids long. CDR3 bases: TGTGCCAGTAGTACCTACCGGACACGGGGCATGAACACTGAAGCTTTCTTT. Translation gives CASSTYRTRGMNTEAFF. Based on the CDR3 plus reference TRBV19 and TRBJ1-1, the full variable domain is DGGITQSPKYLFRKEGQNVTLSCEQNLNHDAMYWYRQDPGQGLRLIYYSQIVNDFQKGDIAEGYSVSREKKESFPLTVTSAQKNPTAFYLCASSTYRTRGMNTEAFFGQGTRLTVV.

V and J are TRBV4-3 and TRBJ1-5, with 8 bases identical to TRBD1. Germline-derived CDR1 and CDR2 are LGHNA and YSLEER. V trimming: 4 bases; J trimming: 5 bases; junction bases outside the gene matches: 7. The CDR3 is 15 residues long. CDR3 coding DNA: TGCGCCAGCAGCCTCGGACAGGGAGGGGATCAGCCCCAGCATTTT. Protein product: CASSLGQGGDQPQHF.

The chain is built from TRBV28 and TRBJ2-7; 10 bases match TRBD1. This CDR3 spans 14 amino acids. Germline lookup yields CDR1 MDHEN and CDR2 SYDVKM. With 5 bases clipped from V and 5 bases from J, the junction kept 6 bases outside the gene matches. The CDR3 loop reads CASSGGTGVDEQYF. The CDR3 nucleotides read TGTGCCAGCAGTGGCGGGACAGGGGTGGACGAGCAGTACTTC. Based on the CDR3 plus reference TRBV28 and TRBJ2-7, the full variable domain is DVKVTQSSRYLVKRTGEKVFLECVQDMDHENMFWYRQDPGLGLRLIYFSYDVKMKEKGDIPEGYSVSREKKERFSLILESASTNQTSMYLCASSGGTGVDEQYFGPGTRLTVT.

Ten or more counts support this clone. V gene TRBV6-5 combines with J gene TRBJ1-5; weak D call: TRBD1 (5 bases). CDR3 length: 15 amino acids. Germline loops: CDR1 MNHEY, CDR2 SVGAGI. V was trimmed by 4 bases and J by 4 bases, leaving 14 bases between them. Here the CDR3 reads CASSSLGERNQPQHF. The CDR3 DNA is TGTGCCAGCAGTTCCCTGGGGGAGCGGAATCAGCCCCAGCATTTT.

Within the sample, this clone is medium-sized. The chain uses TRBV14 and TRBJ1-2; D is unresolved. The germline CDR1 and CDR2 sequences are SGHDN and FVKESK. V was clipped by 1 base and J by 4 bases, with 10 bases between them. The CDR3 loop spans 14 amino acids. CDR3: CASSQVGGSYGYTF. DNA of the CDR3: TGTGCCAGCAGCCAAGTCGGAGGAAGCTATGGCTACACCTTC.

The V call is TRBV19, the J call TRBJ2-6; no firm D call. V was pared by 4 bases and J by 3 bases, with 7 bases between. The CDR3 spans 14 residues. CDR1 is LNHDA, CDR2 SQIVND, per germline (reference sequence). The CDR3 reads CASSSISGANVLTF. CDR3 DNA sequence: TGTGCCAGTAGTAGTATTAGTGGGGCCAACGTCCTGACTTTC.

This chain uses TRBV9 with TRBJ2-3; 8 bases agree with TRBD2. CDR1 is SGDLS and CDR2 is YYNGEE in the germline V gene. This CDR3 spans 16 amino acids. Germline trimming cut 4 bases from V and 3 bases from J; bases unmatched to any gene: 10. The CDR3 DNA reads TGTGCCAGCAGCAACTCGGTAGCGGGGCGTACAGATACGCAGTATTTT. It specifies CASSNSVAGRTDTQYF.

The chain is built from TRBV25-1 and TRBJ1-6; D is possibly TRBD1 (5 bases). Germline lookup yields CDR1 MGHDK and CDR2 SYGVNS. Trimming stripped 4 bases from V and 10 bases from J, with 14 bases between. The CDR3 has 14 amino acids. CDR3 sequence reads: CASSGSGGGSPLHF. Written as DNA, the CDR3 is TGTGCCAGCAGTGGGTCCGGGGGGGGATCACCCCTCCACTTT. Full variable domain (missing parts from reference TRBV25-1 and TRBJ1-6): EADIYQTPRYLVIGTGKKITLECSQTMGHDKMYWYQQDPGMELHLIHYSYGVNSTEKGDLSSESTVSRIRTEHFPLTLESARPSHTSQYLCASSGSGGGSPLHFGNGTRLTVT.

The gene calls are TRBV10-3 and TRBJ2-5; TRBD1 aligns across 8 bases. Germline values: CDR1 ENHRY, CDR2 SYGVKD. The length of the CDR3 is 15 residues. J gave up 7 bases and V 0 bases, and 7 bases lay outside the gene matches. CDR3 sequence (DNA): TGTGCCATCAGTGAGTCCCCGTCACAGGGGGGGACCCAGTACTTC. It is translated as CAISESPSQGGTQYF.